The clone carrying this T cell receptor beta chain was seen only a few times. CDR3 length: 14 residues. Germline values: CDR1 KGHDR, CDR2 SFDVKD. Trimming took 8 bases from V and 0 from J, leaving 11 bases between them. This sample stems from a study of patients and donors after allogeneic stem cell transplantation. TCRdb re-analysed the RT-PCR reads in MiXCR, keeping a single row per CDR3 protein. The table lists approximately 220,000 distinct CDR3 sequences, around 40% of them singletons. Sequencing input: blood, either unsorted or a sorted T cell fraction (not recorded which). The chain is built from TRBV24-1 and TRBJ2-3, with unresolved D. This clonotype was obtained from a human donor who was either an allogeneic HSCT recipient or a stem cell or donor lymphocyte infusion donor (not recorded which). It is not recorded whose cells these are; they may come from a transplant donor. The CDR3 reads CATKASDSTDTQYF. The CDR3 coding sequence is TGTGCCACCAAGGCATCGGATAGCACAGATACGCAGTATTTT.